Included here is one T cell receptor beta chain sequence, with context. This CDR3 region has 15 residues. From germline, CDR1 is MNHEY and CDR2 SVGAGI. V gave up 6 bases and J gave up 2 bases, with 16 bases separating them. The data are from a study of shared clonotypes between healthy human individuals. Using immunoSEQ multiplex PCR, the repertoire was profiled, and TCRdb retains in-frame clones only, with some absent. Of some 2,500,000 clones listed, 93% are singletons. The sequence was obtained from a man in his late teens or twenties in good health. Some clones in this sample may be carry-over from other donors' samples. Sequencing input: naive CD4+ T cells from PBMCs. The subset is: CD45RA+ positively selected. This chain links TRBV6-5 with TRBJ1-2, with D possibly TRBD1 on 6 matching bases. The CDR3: CASRKRDTPNYGYTF. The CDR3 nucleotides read TGTGCCAGCAGGAAACGGGACACCCCAAACTATGGCTACACCTTC.